Listed below are T cell receptor beta chains from one sample, sequenced in a study of blood T cell repertoires in COVID-19. Here immunoSEQ multiplex PCR was the method, and the copy in TCRdb shows in-frame clones only, minus some. Among around 130,000 clones listed, roughly 78% were seen once. The sample comprised peripheral blood. These receptors were collected from a man in his sixties with active or convalescent COVID-19. Both conserved end residues are part of each CDR3. D genes are given only for firm matches. The listing skips clone size in some rows; elsewhere it reads once, few, many or a size class.

NA	12	TRBV5-1	NA	TRBJ1-1	TGCGCCAGCAGCGCAGAGGGCACTGAAGCTTTCTTT	CASSAEGTEAFF
TRBD2	14	TRBV2	NA	TRBJ2-1	TGTGCCACCGTCCCCCTAGCGGGGGGCAATGAGCAGTTCTTC	CATVPLAGGNEQFF
NA	13	TRBV7-8	NA	TRBJ2-3	TGTGCCAGCCACCTAACGGGAATAGATACGCAGTATTTT	CASHLTGIDTQYF
TRBD2	16	TRBV19	NA	TRBJ2-1	TGTGCCAGTAGTTTGGGCGGGAGGGCGGTCGTCAATGAGCAGTTCTTC	CASSLGGRAVVNEQFF
TRBD2	16	TRBV24-1	NA	TRBJ2-1	TGTGCCACCAGTGCCCCGCTAGCGGGAGACAGTAATGAGCAGTTCTTC	CATSAPLAGDSNEQFF
NA	13	TRBV7-2	NA	TRBJ1-4	TGTGCCAGCAGCTTAGTACACGGGGAAAAACTGTTTTTT	CASSLVHGEKLFF
NA	13	TRBV18	NA	TRBJ2-5	TGTGCCAGCTCAGAACAGGGTCGGGAGACCCAGTACTTC	CASSEQGRETQYF
NA	16	TRBV18	few	TRBJ1-6	TGTGCCAGCTCACCTACGATGGACACAGATAATTCACCCCTCCACTTT	CASSPTMDTDNSPLHF
NA	15	TRBV19	NA	TRBJ2-7	TGTGCCAGTAGTCCATCCCCCGGGGGCTCCTACGAGCAGTACTTC	CASSPSPGGSYEQYF
TRBD2	16	TRBV7-6	NA	TRBJ2-5	TGTGCCAGCAGCTTCCTGCTGGGGGAGGGAGGGGAGACCCAGTACTTC	CASSFLLGEGGETQYF
NA	15	TRBV7-8	NA	TRBJ2-7	TGTGCCAGCAGCTTTCGACGCGGAATAGCCTACGAGCAGTACTTC	CASSFRRGIAYEQYF
NA	15	TRBV5-6	few	TRBJ1-6	TGTGCCAGCAGAGACAGGAGCTCCTATAATTCACCCCTCCACTTT	CASRDRSSYNSPLHF
TRBD1	12	TRBV6-6	NA	TRBJ2-5	TGTGCCAGCAGGACAGGGGTAGAGACCCAGTACTTC	CASRTGVETQYF
TRBD2	13	TRBV6-5	once	TRBJ2-1	TGTGCCAGCACTAGCGGCCTCTACAATGAGCAGTTCTTC	CASTSGLYNEQFF
NA	14	TRBV4-2	NA	TRBJ2-5	TGTGCCAGCAGCCAAGCTGCGCAGGGAGAGACCCAGTACTTC	CASSQAAQGETQYF
TRBD2	14	TRBV14	NA	TRBJ2-7	TGTGCCAGCAGCCAAGCGGGAGGGCCCTACGAGCAGTACTTC	CASSQAGGPYEQYF
TRBD2	16	TRBV6-8	NA	TRBJ2-1	TGTGCCAAGCGCCCCCTCCCGGGAGGCCCTTGCAATGAGCAGTTCTTC	CAKRPLPGGPCNEQFF
TRBD2	17	TRBV7-9	once	TRBJ2-1	TGTGCCAGCAGCTTAAGTGTCGGGCGGGAGGGCCTCGGTGAGCAGTTCTTC	CASSLSVGREGLGEQFF
TRBD1	17	TRBV7-2	NA	TRBJ2-7	TGTGCCAGCAGCTTCGGTGGGGGACAGGGGGCCACCTACGAGCAGTACTTC	CASSFGGGQGATYEQYF
TRBD2	15	TRBV10-3	NA	TRBJ2-1	TGTGCCATCAGTGGACTAGCGGAAGAGGGGAATGAGCAGTTCTTC	CAISGLAEEGNEQFF
NA	15	TRBV5-4	few	TRBJ2-1	TGTGCCAGCAGCTTGAGTCAGGGGTTCTACAATGAGCAGTTCTTC	CASSLSQGFYNEQFF
TRBD2	17	TRBV5-1	few	TRBJ2-3	TGCGCCAGCAGCCAGATAGCGGGAGGGCCCCTCACAGATACGCAGTATTTT	CASSQIAGGPLTDTQYF
NA	13	TRBV11-2	NA	TRBJ2-5	TGTGCCAGCAGCTTTCTCAGTCAAGAGACCCAGTACTTC	CASSFLSQETQYF
TRBD2	16	TRBV2	many	TRBJ2-5	TGTGCCAGCAGTGGGGAGAGCGGGAGTGGAGGAGAGACCCAGTACTTC	CASSGESGSGGETQYF
TRBD1	16	TRBV10-3	few	TRBJ2-7	TGTGCCATCAGCAAACGAAGACAGGGGGCGGATGACGAGCAGTACTTC	CAISKRRQGADDEQYF
NA	11	TRBV7-2	NA	TRBJ2-1	TGTGCCAGCAGCTTGGTGCGTGAGCAGTTCTTC	CASSLVREQFF
TRBD1	14	TRBV7-9	NA	TRBJ1-2	TGTGCCAGCAGCTCCGCCCGGACAGGGTACGGCTACACCTTC	CASSSARTGYGYTF
TRBD1	15	TRBV18	NA	TRBJ2-1	TGTGCCAGCTCACCGGAACAGGGGGTTCGTAATGAGCAGTTCTTC	CASSPEQGVRNEQFF
TRBD2	15	TRBV7-9	NA	TRBJ2-2	TGTGCCAGCAGCTCAGGGACTAGGATGGCCGGGGAGCTGTTTTTT	CASSSGTRMAGELFF
TRBD1	16	TRBV7-9	NA	TRBJ2-2	TGTGCCAGCAGCCCGACGGACAGGGAGGTCACCGGGGAGCTGTTTTTT	CASSPTDREVTGELFF
TRBD1	15	TRBV19	NA	TRBJ1-1	TGTGCCAGTAGTTCCAACAGGGGGGAAGGCACTGAAGCTTTCTTT	CASSSNRGEGTEAFF
NA	15	TRBV4-1	NA	TRBJ1-1	TGCGCCAGCAGCCAAGGCTCCGGCGGGTACACTGAAGCTTTCTTT	CASSQGSGGYTEAFF
NA	16	TRBV5-6	NA	TRBJ2-1	TGTGCCAGCAGCCTTACCGGACTCCGATATGACAATGAGCAGTTCTTC	CASSLTGLRYDNEQFF
NA	17	TRBV6-2/TRBV6-3	NA	TRBJ2-7	TGTGCCAGCAGTTACGCATTAAAGGGGACAAAATCATACGAGCAGTACTTC	CASSYALKGTKSYEQYF
NA	17	TRBV5-1	NA	TRBJ2-4	TGCGCCAGCAGCTTAAAAGACAGTCAGGCCTTGGCGAACATTCAGTACTTC	CASSLKDSQALANIQYF
TRBD2	18	TRBV28	NA	TRBJ2-1	TGTGCCAGCAGTGCCGGGACTAGCGGGCCGAGCTCCTACAATGAGCAGTTCTTC	CASSAGTSGPSSYNEQFF
NA	16	TRBV5-6	NA	TRBJ2-7	TGTGCCAGCAGCCCGACCGGCGGGGATAGCTCCTACGAGCAGTACTTC	CASSPTGGDSSYEQYF